A selection of T cell receptor beta chains follows, all from one sample in a study of cytomegalovirus exposure and HLA in healthy donors. The table came from immunoSEQ multiplex PCR; TCRdb's copy has only in-frame clones and leaves some out. The sample consists of about 160,000 clones, roughly 82% of them appearing once. Sequencing was performed on PBMCs. These receptors were collected from a woman in her forties or fifties in good health and CMV-seropositive. CDR3s include the opening cysteine and the closing phenylalanine or tryptophan. A D gene is named only where the DNA matches it firmly. The size field is filled for only some rows; it gives once, few, many or a size class.

cdr3_aa: CASSIMRNTEAFF; cdr3_nt: TGTGCCAGTAGTATCATGAGGAACACTGAAGCTTTCTTT; v_call: TRBV19; d_call: .; j_call: TRBJ1-1; clone_size: .
cdr3_aa: CASSPTGLGNEKLFF; cdr3_nt: TGTGCCAGCAGTCCTACAGGTTTAGGGAATGAAAAACTGTTTTTT; v_call: TRBV2; d_call: .; j_call: TRBJ1-4; clone_size: .
cdr3_aa: CSVEYLASGVSNYGYTF; cdr3_nt: TGCAGCGTTGAATACCTCGCCTCCGGGGTGAGCAACTATGGCTACACCTTC; v_call: TRBV29-1; d_call: .; j_call: TRBJ1-2; clone_size: .
cdr3_aa: CASSYGGGNEQFF; cdr3_nt: TGTGCCAGCAGTTACGGGGGAGGGAATGAGCAGTTCTTC; v_call: TRBV6-5; d_call: TRBD2; j_call: TRBJ2-1; clone_size: .
cdr3_aa: CASSVSGGWSTDTQYF; cdr3_nt: TGTGCCAGCAGTGTATCCGGCGGATGGAGCACAGATACGCAGTATTTT; v_call: TRBV25-1; d_call: .; j_call: TRBJ2-3; clone_size: .
cdr3_aa: CASSYATGFGYTF; cdr3_nt: TGTGCCAGCAGTTACGCGACAGGGTTTGGCTACACCTTC; v_call: TRBV6-5; d_call: TRBD1; j_call: TRBJ1-2; clone_size: few
cdr3_aa: CASGLTWGQPQHF; cdr3_nt: TGTGCCAGTGGTCTCACGTGGGGCCAGCCCCAGCATTTT; v_call: TRBV27; d_call: .; j_call: TRBJ1-5; clone_size: .
cdr3_aa: CASSFTGDGYTF; cdr3_nt: TGCGCCAGCAGCTTTACAGGGGATGGCTACACCTTC; v_call: TRBV5-1; d_call: TRBD1; j_call: TRBJ1-2; clone_size: .
cdr3_aa: CASRMGSYTEAFF; cdr3_nt: TGCGCCAGCCGAATGGGGAGCTACACTGAAGCTTTCTTT; v_call: TRBV4-1; d_call: .; j_call: TRBJ1-1; clone_size: .
cdr3_aa: CASSLGMGGPANEKLFF; cdr3_nt: TGTGCCAGCAGCTTAGGGATGGGGGGGCCGGCTAATGAAAAACTGTTTTTT; v_call: TRBV7-6; d_call: .; j_call: TRBJ1-4; clone_size: .
cdr3_aa: CASAGQGGWNSPLHF; cdr3_nt: TGTGCCAGCGCGGGACAGGGAGGTTGGAATTCACCCCTCCACTTT; v_call: TRBV6-5; d_call: TRBD1; j_call: TRBJ1-6; clone_size: .
cdr3_aa: CASSQSRGNEQFF; cdr3_nt: TGTGCCAGCAGCCAATCGCGGGGTAATGAGCAGTTCTTC; v_call: TRBV16; d_call: .; j_call: TRBJ2-1; clone_size: .
cdr3_aa: CASSMTGQGYGYTF; cdr3_nt: TGTGCCAGCAGCATGACAGGGCAGGGCTATGGCTACACCTTC; v_call: TRBV5-6; d_call: TRBD1; j_call: TRBJ1-2; clone_size: once
cdr3_aa: CASSRQGLGNTIYF; cdr3_nt: TGTGCCAGCAGCCGACAGGGTCTCGGAAACACCATATATTTT; v_call: TRBV13; d_call: TRBD1; j_call: TRBJ1-3; clone_size: few
cdr3_aa: CASSAGLANTGELFF; cdr3_nt: TGCGCCAGCAGCGCGGGACTAGCTAACACCGGGGAGCTGTTTTTT; v_call: TRBV5-1; d_call: TRBD2; j_call: TRBJ2-2; clone_size: .
cdr3_aa: CASSTLQGANYGYTF; cdr3_nt: TGTGCCAGCAGCACCTTACAGGGGGCTAACTATGGCTACACCTTC; v_call: TRBV5-5; d_call: TRBD1; j_call: TRBJ1-2; clone_size: .
cdr3_aa: CASSLDYGNQPQHF; cdr3_nt: TGTGCCAGCAGCTTAGACTATGGCAATCAGCCCCAGCATTTT; v_call: TRBV7-8; d_call: .; j_call: TRBJ1-5; clone_size: .
cdr3_aa: CASSRDINTEAFF; cdr3_nt: TGTGCCAGCTCACGGGACATCAACACTGAAGCTTTCTTT; v_call: TRBV18; d_call: .; j_call: TRBJ1-1; clone_size: .
cdr3_aa: CASSLSGGATYEQYF; cdr3_nt: TGTGCCAGCAGCTTGAGCGGGGGGGCTACCTACGAGCAGTACTTC; v_call: TRBV7-3; d_call: TRBD2; j_call: TRBJ2-7; clone_size: few
cdr3_aa: CASSPEMGDNEQFF; cdr3_nt: TGTGCCAGCAGCCCCGAAATGGGAGACAATGAGCAGTTCTTC; v_call: TRBV7-2; d_call: .; j_call: TRBJ2-1; clone_size: .
cdr3_aa: CASSESAGNRGSYGYTF; cdr3_nt: TGTGCCAGCAGTGAATCAGCCGGCAACAGGGGATCCTATGGCTACACCTTC; v_call: TRBV6-1; d_call: TRBD1; j_call: TRBJ1-2; clone_size: .
cdr3_aa: CSVEKQGLNTEAFF; cdr3_nt: TGCAGCGTCGAAAAGCAGGGGTTGAACACTGAAGCTTTCTTT; v_call: TRBV29-1; d_call: .; j_call: TRBJ1-1; clone_size: .
cdr3_aa: CASSFASLGDEKLFF; cdr3_nt: TGTGCCAGCAGCTTCGCATCCCTAGGGGATGAAAAACTGTTTTTT; v_call: TRBV5-4; d_call: .; j_call: TRBJ1-4; clone_size: .
cdr3_aa: CASHRGQETQYF; cdr3_nt: TGTGCCAGCCACCGGGGCCAAGAGACCCAGTACTTC; v_call: TRBV2; d_call: .; j_call: TRBJ2-5; clone_size: .
cdr3_aa: CASTRDTSSPLHF; cdr3_nt: TGTGCCAGCACTAGGGACACATCCTCACCCCTCCACTTT; v_call: TRBV6-6; d_call: .; j_call: TRBJ1-6; clone_size: .
cdr3_aa: CASSFGLAGGYGNEQFF; cdr3_nt: TGTGCCAGCAGCTTCGGACTAGCGGGGGGGTACGGCAATGAGCAGTTCTTC; v_call: TRBV7-9; d_call: TRBD2; j_call: TRBJ2-1; clone_size: .
cdr3_aa: CASSADRAVLNTEAFF; cdr3_nt: TGTGCCAGCAGCGCCGACAGGGCGGTGTTGAACACTGAAGCTTTCTTT; v_call: TRBV7-8; d_call: TRBD1; j_call: TRBJ1-1; clone_size: .
cdr3_aa: CATSRDLAGGTEAFF; cdr3_nt: TGTGCCACCAGCAGAGATCTGGCAGGGGGCACTGAAGCTTTCTTT; v_call: TRBV15; d_call: TRBD1; j_call: TRBJ1-1; clone_size: .
cdr3_aa: CASSQDAAGWNSPLHF; cdr3_nt: TGTGCCAGCAGCCAAGATGCGGCAGGGTGGAATTCACCCCTCCACTTT; v_call: TRBV14; d_call: .; j_call: TRBJ1-6; clone_size: .
cdr3_aa: CASSLGGGRLGDGYTF; cdr3_nt: TGCGCCAGCAGCTTGGGGGGGGGACGGCTAGGAGATGGCTACACCTTC; v_call: TRBV5-1; d_call: .; j_call: TRBJ1-2; clone_size: .
cdr3_aa: CASSSAEGGSQYF; cdr3_nt: TGTGCCAGCAGTTCGGCCGAAGGGGGCTCCCAGTACTTC; v_call: TRBV2; d_call: TRBD1; j_call: TRBJ2-5; clone_size: .
cdr3_aa: CASSERLSDEQFF; cdr3_nt: TGTGCCAGCAGTGAACGACTATCAGATGAGCAGTTCTTC; v_call: TRBV2; d_call: .; j_call: TRBJ2-1; clone_size: few
cdr3_aa: CASSRLESGYEQYF; cdr3_nt: TGTGCCAGCAGCCGACTAGAGAGTGGCTACGAGCAGTACTTC; v_call: TRBV6-6; d_call: .; j_call: TRBJ2-7; clone_size: .
cdr3_aa: CASSLEGARYNEQFF; cdr3_nt: TGCGCCAGCAGCTTGGAGGGGGCGCGCTACAATGAGCAGTTCTTC; v_call: TRBV5-1; d_call: TRBD1; j_call: TRBJ2-1; clone_size: .
cdr3_aa: CASTPGTGRTDTQYF; cdr3_nt: TGTGCCAGCACCCCAGGTACAGGGCGCACAGATACGCAGTATTTT; v_call: TRBV6-1; d_call: .; j_call: TRBJ2-3; clone_size: few
cdr3_aa: CASSLAERGFLEQFF; cdr3_nt: TGTGCCAGCAGCTTGGCCGAGCGGGGGTTCTTGGAGCAGTTCTTC; v_call: TRBV5-4; d_call: TRBD2; j_call: TRBJ2-1; clone_size: once
cdr3_aa: CASSFQREETQYF; cdr3_nt: TGTGCCAGCAGTTTTCAGAGGGAGGAGACCCAGTACTTC; v_call: TRBV6-1; d_call: .; j_call: TRBJ2-5; clone_size: .
cdr3_aa: CASSLSAEQNYGYTF; cdr3_nt: TGTGCCAGCAGTTTATCAGCGGAACAGAACTATGGCTACACCTTC; v_call: TRBV27; d_call: .; j_call: TRBJ1-2; clone_size: .
cdr3_aa: CASSPLAQTGDTQYF; cdr3_nt: TGTGCCAGCTCACCACTCGCTCAGACGGGAGATACGCAGTATTTT; v_call: TRBV18; d_call: .; j_call: TRBJ2-3; clone_size: once
cdr3_aa: CASSSLVGLAGNTIYF; cdr3_nt: TGTGCCAGCAGCTCGCTCGTTGGGCTGGCGGGAAACACCATATATTTT; v_call: TRBV7-9; d_call: .; j_call: TRBJ1-3; clone_size: .
cdr3_aa: CASSSQDSRGEKLFF; cdr3_nt: TGCGCCAGCAGCTCTCAGGACTCCCGAGGGGAAAAACTGTTTTTT; v_call: TRBV5-1; d_call: .; j_call: TRBJ1-4; clone_size: .
cdr3_aa: CSVRDRGVVGYTF; cdr3_nt: TGCAGCGTACGGGACAGGGGTGTAGTCGGCTACACCTTC; v_call: TRBV29-1; d_call: TRBD1; j_call: TRBJ1-2; clone_size: .
cdr3_aa: CAWSVMTGITEAFF; cdr3_nt: TGTGCCTGGAGTGTTATGACAGGGATCACTGAAGCTTTCTTT; v_call: TRBV30; d_call: TRBD1; j_call: TRBJ1-1; clone_size: .
cdr3_aa: CASSHPGGEKLFF; cdr3_nt: TGTGCCAGCAGCCACCCCGGGGGTGAAAAACTGTTTTTT; v_call: TRBV5-6; d_call: .; j_call: TRBJ1-4; clone_size: few
cdr3_aa: CASGLQVRAYEQYF; cdr3_nt: TGTGCTAGTGGCCTTCAGGTTAGAGCCTACGAGCAGTACTTC; v_call: TRBV12-5; d_call: .; j_call: TRBJ2-7; clone_size: .
cdr3_aa: CASSLGQADTQYF; cdr3_nt: TGTGCCAGCAGCCTTGGACAGGCGGATACGCAGTATTTT; v_call: TRBV11-2; d_call: TRBD1; j_call: TRBJ2-3; clone_size: .
cdr3_aa: CASSPERTVLSYTF; cdr3_nt: TGTGCCAGTAGTCCGGAAAGGACAGTGCTAAGCTACACCTTC; v_call: TRBV19; d_call: .; j_call: TRBJ1-2; clone_size: .
cdr3_aa: CASSTGLAGGRRRNEQFF; cdr3_nt: TGCGCCAGCAGCACAGGACTAGCGGGGGGGCGGCGGCGGAATGAGCAGTTCTTC; v_call: TRBV5-1; d_call: TRBD2; j_call: TRBJ2-1; clone_size: .
cdr3_aa: CASSVINTEAFF; cdr3_nt: TGTGCCAGCTCGGTCATAAACACTGAAGCTTTCTTT; v_call: TRBV13; d_call: .; j_call: TRBJ1-1; clone_size: few
cdr3_aa: CASSQTSVSTDTQYF; cdr3_nt: TGCGCCAGCAGTCAGACTAGCGTAAGCACAGATACGCAGTATTTT; v_call: TRBV4-1; d_call: TRBD2; j_call: TRBJ2-3; clone_size: few
cdr3_aa: CASSPRQEETQYF; cdr3_nt: TGTGCCAGCTCACCCCGACAGGAAGAGACCCAGTACTTC; v_call: TRBV18; d_call: .; j_call: TRBJ2-5; clone_size: .
cdr3_aa: CASSPGVGQHKRNEKLFF; cdr3_nt: TGCGCCAGCAGCCCAGGGGTAGGACAGCATAAACGTAATGAAAAACTGTTTTTT; v_call: TRBV4-1; d_call: .; j_call: TRBJ1-4; clone_size: .
cdr3_aa: CASSNRQGKGTEAFF; cdr3_nt: TGTGCCAGTAGTAATCGACAGGGGAAAGGCACTGAAGCTTTCTTT; v_call: TRBV19; d_call: TRBD1; j_call: TRBJ1-1; clone_size: .